This T cell receptor beta chain emerged from a study of STAT3 mutations in large granular lymphocyte leukemia. Study results and caveats: In T-cell large granular lymphocyte leukemia, about half of patients showed multiple immunodominant subclonotypes.

V lost 5 bases and J lost 4, with 17 bases in between. Germline V gene lookup returns CDR1 SEHNR and CDR2 FQNEAQ (reference sequence). This CDR3 is 16 amino acids long. About this clone itself: Its specificity is unknown.

The repertoire was sequenced with immunoSEQ multiplex PCR; TCRdb's copy has only in-frame clones and lacks some. The sample includes 30,000 to 40,000 clones, around 86% seen only once; the top ten take approximately 11%. The receptor's source is a man aged 60-69 years with T-cell large granular lymphocyte leukemia. Some clones in this sample may be carry-over from other donors' samples. The V call is TRBV7-9, the J call TRBJ2-2; D may be TRBD1 (6 bases). The sequencing sample was made of peripheral blood mononuclear cells. CDR3 sequence reads: CASSPKTGSSTGELFF. As DNA, the CDR3 is TGTGCCAGCAGCCCTAAGACAGGTTCGAGCACCGGGGAGCTGTTTTTT.